A single sample is the source of the 8 T cell receptor beta chains below, sequenced in a study of T cell changes during pregnancy in multiple sclerosis. Only in-frame clones appear in the TCRdb table, and some are missing; sequencing was by immunoSEQ multiplex PCR. Among 69,000 or so clones listed, over 80% were seen once. Material: peripheral blood, obtained in the third trimester of pregnancy. The receptors shown here come from a female donor in good health, enrolled as a control in a pregnancy study.

The chain couples TRBV7-8 to TRBJ1-1; D not certain. In germline, CDR1 is SGHVS, CDR2 FQNEAQ. V was clipped by 3 bases and J by 1 base, with 9 bases between them. This CDR3 is built from 14 residues. The CDR3 reads CASSFFAGNTEAFF. Written as DNA, the CDR3 is TGTGCCAGCAGCTTCTTCGCGGGGAACACTGAAGCTTTCTTT. Full variable domain (outside the CDR3, taken from reference TRBV7-8 and TRBJ1-1): GAGVSQSPRYKVAKRGQDVALRCDPISGHVSLFWYQQALGQGPEFLTYFQNEAQLDKSGLPSDRFFAERPEGSVSTLKIQRTQQEDSAVYLCASSFFAGNTEAFFGQGTRLTVV.

The J gene is TRBJ1-5, the V gene TRBV30; D gene ambiguous. From germline, CDR1 is GTSNPN and CDR2 SVGIG (reference sequence). Between the trimmed V and J ends, which lost 1 base and 5 bases, there was a span of 12 bases. The CDR3 covers 14 residues. CDR3 sequence (DNA): TGTGCCTGGAGTGCGCCAGGCTACTATCAGCCCCAGCATTTT. Protein product: CAWSAPGYYQPQHF.

The chain joins TRBV5-4 to TRBJ2-1; TRBD2 agrees at 11 bases. This CDR3 has 17 amino acids. The J segment lost 4 bases and the V segment lost 7 bases, leaving 13 bases of the junction unmatched. CDR1 is SGHNT and CDR2 is YYREEE in the germline V gene (reference sequence). The CDR3 DNA sequence: TGTGCCAGCCAACCGAGGGGTAGCGGGGGGGCTTACAATGAGCAGTTCTTC. This translates into CASQPRGSGGAYNEQFF.

J is TRBJ2-7 and V is TRBV30; tentatively, D is TRBD1 (5 bases). CDR3 length equals 11 residues. The V and J ends lost 2 bases and 12 bases respectively, with 14 bases between them. Germline values: CDR1 GTSNPN, CDR2 SVGIG (reference sequence). In DNA, the CDR3 is TGTGCCTGGAGTTCTATGACAGAGGTGTACTTC. Residues: CAWSSMTEVYF.

This clone appeared once. V and J are TRBV7-3 and TRBJ2-5; 8 nucleotides line up with TRBD2. Germline V gives CDR1 SGHTA, CDR2 FQGTGA. With 6 bases clipped from V and 5 bases from J, the junction kept 5 bases outside the gene matches. The CDR3 is made up of 13 amino acids. CDR3 sequence: CASSLGGVETQYF. The CDR3 bases are TGTGCCAGCAGTCTCGGGGGGGTGGAGACCCAGTACTTC. Drawing the rest from reference TRBV7-3 and TRBJ2-5, the complete variable domain is GAGVSQTPSNKVTEKGKYVELRCDPISGHTALYWYRQSLGQGPEFLIYFQGTGAADDSGLPNDRFFAVRPEGSVSTLKIQRTERGDSAVYLCASSLGGVETQYFGPGTRLLVL.

The chain's CDR3 is CASSQAGGGAVKNTEAFF. CDR3 bases: TGCGCCAGCAGCCAAGCCGGTGGGGGGGCAGTGAAGAACACTGAAGCTTTCTTT. The V call is TRBV4-1, the J call TRBJ1-1; a weak D match, TRBD1 (6 bases). V was clipped by 1 base and J by 1 base, with 19 bases between them. Germline values: CDR1 MGHRA, CDR2 YSYEKL. This CDR3 contains 18 residues.

This clone was seen a few times. The V and J genes are TRBV20-1 and TRBJ1-1; D not certain. With 6 bases removed from V and 2 bases from J, the gap between germline ends came to 7 bases. This CDR3 spans 11 amino acids. Germline CDR1 and CDR2: DFQATT and SNEGSKA (reference sequence). The CDR3 DNA sequence: TGCAGTGCGGCGGATAACACTGAAGCTTTCTTT. It is translated as CSAADNTEAFF.

The J gene is TRBJ2-6, the V gene TRBV18, with D unclear. The germline V gene encodes CDR1 KGHSH and CDR2 LQKENI. This CDR3 contains 18 residues. Deletions cut 3 bases from V and 0 bases from J, with 15 bases between. The CDR3 region is CASSPVLSRGSGANVLTF. In DNA form, the CDR3 reads TGTGCCAGCTCACCGGTACTTTCAAGAGGCTCTGGGGCCAACGTCCTGACTTTC.